The 21 T cell receptor beta chains given below trace back to one sample, sequenced in a study of cytomegalovirus exposure and HLA in healthy donors. This table comes from immunoSEQ multiplex PCR, and its TCRdb copy is limited to in-frame clones, with some not included. This table has roughly 250,000 clones, around 91% appearing once. The sample taken for sequencing was PBMCs. These receptors originate from a woman between 18 and 29 years old in good health and CMV-seronegative.

The rearrangement links TRBV11-2 to TRBJ1-1; unclear D gene. This CDR3 region has 13 residues. The germline CDR1 and CDR2 sequences are SGHAT and FQNNGV. The ends were cut back, 5 bases at V and 2 bases at J, with 9 bases in the middle. This chain's CDR3 is CASSQESNTEAFF. The CDR3 DNA reads TGTGCCAGCAGCCAAGAAAGCAACACTGAAGCTTTCTTT.

This clone was seen just once. J is TRBJ2-5 and V is TRBV5-1; the D gene is possibly TRBD2 (6 bases). This CDR3 is 11 amino acids long. V lost 4 bases and J 7 bases, leaving 8 bases between the germline ends. Per the germline V gene, CDR1 is SGHRS and CDR2 is YFSETQ. CDR3 coding DNA: TGCGCCAGCAGCCCCGGGGGGACCCAGTACTTC. Its protein product is CASSPGGTQYF.

The chain recombines TRBV9 with TRBJ2-7; a weak D match, TRBD1 (5 bases). V shed 0 bases and J shed 7 bases, with 14 bases lying between them. CDR1 SGDLS and CDR2 YYNGEE come from the germline V gene. There are 14 residues in the CDR3. DNA of the CDR3: TGTGCCAGCAGCGTAGTAGGGCAGGGTGGAGAGCAGTACTTC. Translation gives CASSVVGQGGEQYF.

This clone occurred once. The V call is TRBV28, the J call TRBJ2-7; TRBD1 agrees at 8 bases. Germline lookup yields CDR1 MDHEN and CDR2 SYDVKM. The CDR3 totals 12 residues. V dropped 5 bases and J dropped 5; count of bases not matched to a gene: 2. In nucleotides, the CDR3 is TGTGCCAGCAGTGCGACAGGGGACGAGCAGTACGTC. This codes for CASSATGDEQYV.

This chain uses TRBV6-1 with TRBJ2-7; the D gene is possibly TRBD2 (5 bases). Germline lookup yields CDR1 MNHNS and CDR2 SASEGT. V lost 8 bases and J 4 bases, leaving 18 bases between the germline ends. The CDR3 is 14 amino acids. The CDR3 region is CASRIGIYTYEQYV. The DNA of the CDR3 is TGTGCCAGCCGTATCGGGATATATACTTACGAGCAGTACGTC.

This chain connects TRBV28 to TRBJ2-2; D is possibly TRBD1 (6 bases). Per the germline V gene, CDR1 is MDHEN and CDR2 is SYDVKM. This CDR3 spans 15 amino acids. V was cut by 6 bases and J by 1 base, with 12 bases left in between. The CDR3 nucleotides read TGTGCCAGCAGCTACAGGGATAGGAACACCGGGGAGCTGTTTTTT. Translating gives CASSYRDRNTGELFF.

The chain links TRBV28 to TRBJ2-5, with 10 bases matching TRBD1. Germline CDR1 reads MDHEN; CDR2 reads SYDVKM. The CDR3 sequence is 13 residues long. V was pared by 4 bases and J by 5 bases, with 1 base of the junction left unmatched. In DNA form, the CDR3 reads TGTGCCAGCAGTTCGGGACAGGGGGAGACCCAGTACTTC. Protein sequence: CASSSGQGETQYF.

Only a few counts were recorded for this clone. The chain is built from TRBV19 and TRBJ1-1, with TRBD1 as a possible D gene (5 bases). The CDR3 sequence is 14 residues long. Germline V CDR1 and CDR2: LNHDA, SQIVND (reference sequence). Trimming took 4 bases from V and 2 from J, leaving 11 bases between them. The DNA for the CDR3 is TGTGCCAGTAGTACCGGACAAATAAACACTGAAGCTTTCTTT. Protein product: CASSTGQINTEAFF.

The gene calls are TRBV5-4 and TRBJ1-1; D remains unclear. Trimming pared 4 bases from V and 0 bases from J, leaving 13 bases between. Germline assignment: CDR1 SGHNT and CDR2 YYREEE (reference sequence). The CDR3 covers 15 residues. The chain's CDR3 is CASSSAPGLNTEAFF. CDR3 DNA sequence: TGTGCCAGCAGCAGCGCGCCCGGGTTGAACACTGAAGCTTTCTTT. The complete variable domain, with remaining parts taken from reference TRBV5-4 and TRBJ1-1, reads ETGVTQSPTHLIKTRGQQVTLRCSSQSGHNTVSWYQQALGQGPQFIFQYYREEENGRGNFPPRFSGLQFPNYSSELNVNALELDDSALYLCASSSAPGLNTEAFFGQGTRLTVV.

The CDR3 region is CASSPPSQGYNEQFF. CDR3 DNA sequence: TGTGCCAGCTCACCACCCAGCCAGGGGTACAATGAGCAGTTCTTC. The genes are TRBV18 and TRBJ2-1, with a weak D call TRBD1 (6 bases). The germline CDR1 and CDR2 sequences are KGHSH and LQKENI. Trimming took off 0 bases at V and 4 bases at J, with 10 bases between the two ends. CDR3 size: 15 residues.

V and J are TRBV27 and TRBJ1-4, with TRBD1 identical over 9 bases. Trimming cost V 4 bases and J 2 bases; bases outside gene matches: 8. Germline V gene sequence: CDR1 MNHEY, CDR2 SMNVEV (reference sequence). This CDR3 is 17 amino acids long. CDR3 DNA sequence: TGTGCCAGCAGTTCAGGACAGGGGAGGGGGACTAATGAAAAACTGTTTTTT. This gives the protein CASSSGQGRGTNEKLFF.

This chain uses TRBV28 with TRBJ1-2, with 7 bases aligning to TRBD1. Trimming took 5 bases from V and 4 from J; bases not matched to a gene: 10. The CDR3 covers 15 residues. CDR1 is MDHEN, CDR2 SYDVKM, per germline. CDR3 nucleotide sequence: TGTGCCAGCAGTCTACAAAAGACAGGGTCCTATGGCTACACCTTC. This codes for CASSLQKTGSYGYTF.

The V call is TRBV10-1, the J call TRBJ2-7; 7 bases line up with TRBD1. Trimming at V came to 4 bases and at J to 1 base, leaving 1 base not matched to a gene. This CDR3 is 13 amino acids long. Germline loops: CDR1 WNHNN, CDR2 SYGVQD (reference sequence). The CDR3: CASSGDRSYEQYF. The CDR3 region has the DNA TGCGCCAGCAGTGGGGACAGATCCTACGAGCAGTACTTC.

The rearrangement links TRBV13 to TRBJ2-3; 9 nucleotides match TRBD1. V lost 4 bases and J lost 2; bases outside the gene matches: 4. Germline CDR1 PRHDT, CDR2 FYEKMQ (reference sequence). The length of the CDR3 is 15 residues. The CDR3 region has the DNA TGTGCCAGCAGCTCCCGACAGGGGGACACAGATACGCAGTATTTT. It is translated as CASSSRQGDTDTQYF.

The V call is TRBV6-5, the J call TRBJ1-5; 8 nucleotides align to TRBD1. V shed 4 bases and J 0 bases; nucleotides not matched to a gene: 5. CDR1 and CDR2 (germline): MNHEY, SVGAGI. The CDR3 is 16 residues long. CDR3: CASSSDRVYSNQPQHF. The DNA of the CDR3 is TGTGCCAGCAGTTCGGACAGGGTGTATAGCAATCAGCCCCAGCATTTT.

The rearrangement links TRBV30 to TRBJ2-2, with TRBD2 matching 15 bases. Germline lookup yields CDR1 GTSNPN and CDR2 SVGIG (reference sequence). Trimming cost V 8 bases and J 5 bases; bases outside gene matches: 6. The CDR3 is made up of 15 amino acids. The CDR3 sequence: CARTSGGAGTGELFF. CDR3 nucleotides: TGTGCCAGGACTAGCGGGGGGGCCGGGACCGGGGAGCTGTTTTTT.

The chain is built from TRBV5-1 and TRBJ1-3; a possible D gene is TRBD1 (6 bases). The germline gives CDR1 SGHRS, CDR2 YFSETQ. The CDR3 sequence is 15 residues long. Trimming took off 4 bases at V and 0 bases at J, with 11 bases between the two ends. CDR3 region: CASSVTGPSGNTIYF. Written as DNA, the CDR3 is TGCGCCAGCAGCGTGACAGGACCCTCTGGAAACACCATATATTTT. The complete variable domain, with remaining parts taken from reference TRBV5-1 and TRBJ1-3, reads KAGVTQTPRYLIKTRGQQVTLSCSPISGHRSVSWYQQTPGQGLQFLFEYFSETQRNKGNFPGRFSGRQFSNSRSEMNVSTLELGDSALYLCASSVTGPSGNTIYFGEGSWLTVV.

The CDR3 loop is CASSPSSGPYEQYV. The CDR3 bases are TGTGCCAGCAGCCCCTCTAGCGGGCCCTACGAGCAGTACGTC. This chain links TRBV6-1 with TRBJ2-7; TRBD2 matches at 8 bases. The CDR3 is made up of 14 amino acids. V shed 6 bases, J shed 2 bases, and the junction held 6 bases outside the gene matches. The V gene's germline CDR1 is MNHNS and CDR2 SASEGT.

The chain joins TRBV28 to TRBJ2-7; tentatively, D is TRBD2 (6 bases). V was pared by 10 bases and J by 2 bases, with 21 bases between. This CDR3 is built from 15 residues. In germline, CDR1 is MDHEN, CDR2 SYDVKM. The CDR3 DNA reads as TGTGCCATACACCCCTCTGGAGGGTTTACCTACGAGCAGTACTTC. It is translated as CAIHPSGGFTYEQYF.

This chain links TRBV7-3 with TRBJ2-1, with 9 bases identical to TRBD2. CDR3 length: 15 amino acids. Germline trimming cut 5 bases from V and 6 bases from J; bases unmatched to any gene: 8. The V gene's germline CDR1 is SGHTA and CDR2 FQGTGA. CDR3 nucleotides: TGTGCCAGCAGCCCGCGGGGGGGCCTACGCAATGAGCAGTTCTTC. This encodes CASSPRGGLRNEQFF.

CDR3 bases: TGTGCCAGCAGTCCCCCTGGCTGGTATGGCTACACCTTC. Protein sequence: CASSPPGWYGYTF. The V and J genes are TRBV28 and TRBJ1-2; no reliable D call. The CDR3 covers 13 residues. V was trimmed by 5 bases and J by 5 bases, leaving 12 bases between them. The V gene's germline CDR1 is MDHEN and CDR2 SYDVKM.